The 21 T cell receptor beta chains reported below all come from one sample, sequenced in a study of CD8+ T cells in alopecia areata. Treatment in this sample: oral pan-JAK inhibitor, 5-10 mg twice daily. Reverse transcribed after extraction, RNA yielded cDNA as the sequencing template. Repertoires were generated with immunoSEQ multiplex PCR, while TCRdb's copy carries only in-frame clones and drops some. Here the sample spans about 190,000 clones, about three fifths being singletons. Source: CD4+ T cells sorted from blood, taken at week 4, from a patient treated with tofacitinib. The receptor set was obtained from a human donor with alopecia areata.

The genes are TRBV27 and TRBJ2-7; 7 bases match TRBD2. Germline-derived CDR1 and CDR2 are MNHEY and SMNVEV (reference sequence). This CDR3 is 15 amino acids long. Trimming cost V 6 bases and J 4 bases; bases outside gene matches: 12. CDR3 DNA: TGTGCCAGCAGCATAGGGACTAACTCTCCTTACGAGCAGTACTTC. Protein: CASSIGTNSPYEQYF.

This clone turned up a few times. The CDR3, as DNA: TGTGCCAGCAGGACGACGGAATTAACGGCTTTCTTT. Translated: CASRTTELTAFF. The chain uses TRBV2 and TRBJ1-1; D gene ambiguous. This CDR3 contains 12 residues. Germline V CDR1 and CDR2: SNHLY, FYNNEI. With 6 bases removed from V and 11 bases from J, the gap between germline ends came to 16 bases.

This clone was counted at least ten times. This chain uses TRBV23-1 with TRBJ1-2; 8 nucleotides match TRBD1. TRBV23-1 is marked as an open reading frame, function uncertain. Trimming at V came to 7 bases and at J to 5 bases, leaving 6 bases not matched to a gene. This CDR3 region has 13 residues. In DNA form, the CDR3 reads TGCGCCAGCACCGGGGACAGGTTTTATGGCTACACCTTC. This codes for CASTGDRFYGYTF.

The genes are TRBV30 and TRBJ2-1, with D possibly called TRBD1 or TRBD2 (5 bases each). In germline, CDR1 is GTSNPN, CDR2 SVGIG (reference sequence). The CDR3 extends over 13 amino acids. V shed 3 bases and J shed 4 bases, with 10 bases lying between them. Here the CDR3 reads CAWRGPLYNEQFF. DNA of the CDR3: TGTGCCTGGAGGGGACCTTTGTACAATGAGCAGTTCTTC. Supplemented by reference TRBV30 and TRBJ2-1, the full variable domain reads SQTIHQWPATLVQPVGSPLSLECTVEGTSNPNLYWYRQAAGRGLQLLFYSVGIGQISSEVPQNLSASRPQDRQFILSSKKLLLSDSGFYLCAWRGPLYNEQFFGPGTRLTVL.

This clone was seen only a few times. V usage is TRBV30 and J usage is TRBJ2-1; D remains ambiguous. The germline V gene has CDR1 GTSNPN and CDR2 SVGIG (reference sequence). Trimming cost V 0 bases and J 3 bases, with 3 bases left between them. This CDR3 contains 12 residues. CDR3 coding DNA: TGTGCCTGGAGTGTGGTCTACAATGAGCAGTTCTTC. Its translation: CAWSVVYNEQFF.

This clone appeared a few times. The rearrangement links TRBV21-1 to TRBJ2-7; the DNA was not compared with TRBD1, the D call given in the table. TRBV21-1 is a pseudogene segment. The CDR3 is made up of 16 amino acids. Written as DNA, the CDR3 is TGTGCCAGCAGCAAAGTCCCGGACAGCAACTCCTACGAGCAGTACTTC. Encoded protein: CASSKVPDSNSYEQYF.

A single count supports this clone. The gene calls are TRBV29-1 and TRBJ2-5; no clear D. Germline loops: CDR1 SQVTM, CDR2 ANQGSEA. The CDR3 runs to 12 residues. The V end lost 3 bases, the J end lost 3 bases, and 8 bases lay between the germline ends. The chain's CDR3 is CSVDEQKETQYF. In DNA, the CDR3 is TGCAGCGTTGACGAGCAGAAAGAGACCCAGTACTTC.

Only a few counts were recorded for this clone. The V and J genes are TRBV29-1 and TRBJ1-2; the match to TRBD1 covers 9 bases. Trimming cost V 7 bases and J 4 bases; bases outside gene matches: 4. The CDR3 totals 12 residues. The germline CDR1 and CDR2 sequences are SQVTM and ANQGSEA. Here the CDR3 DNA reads TGCAGCGCTCCACAGGGGGCCTATGGCTACACCTTC. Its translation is CSAPQGAYGYTF.

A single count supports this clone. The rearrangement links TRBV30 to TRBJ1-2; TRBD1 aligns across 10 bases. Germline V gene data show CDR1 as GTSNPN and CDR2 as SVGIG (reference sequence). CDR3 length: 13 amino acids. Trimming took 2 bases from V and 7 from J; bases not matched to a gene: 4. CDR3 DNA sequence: TGTGCCTGGAGTTCGACAGGGGGCGGTGGCTACACCTTC. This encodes CAWSSTGGGGYTF. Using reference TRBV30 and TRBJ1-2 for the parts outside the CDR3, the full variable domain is SQTIHQWPATLVQPVGSPLSLECTVEGTSNPNLYWYRQAAGRGLQLLFYSVGIGQISSEVPQNLSASRPQDRQFILSSKKLLLSDSGFYLCAWSSTGGGGYTFGSGTRLTVV.

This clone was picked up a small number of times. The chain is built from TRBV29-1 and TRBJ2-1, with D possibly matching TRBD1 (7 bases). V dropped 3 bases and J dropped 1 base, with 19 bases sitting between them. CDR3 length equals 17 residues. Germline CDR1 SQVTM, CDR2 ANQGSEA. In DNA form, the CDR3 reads TGCAGCGTTGAGATGAGGGGGCGGGACCGATCCTACAATGAGCAGTTCTTC. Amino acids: CSVEMRGRDRSYNEQFF.

For the CDR3, the DNA is TGTGCCAGCAGTTCAAGGGCGCTGACAGGCACCAACACCGGGGAGCTGTTTTTT. It specifies CASSSRALTGTNTGELFF. V gene TRBV2 combines with J gene TRBJ2-2, with TRBD1 as a possible D gene (6 bases). The V end lost 5 bases, the J end lost 2 bases, and 21 bases lay between the germline ends. The CDR3 length is 18 residues. Germline V gives CDR1 SNHLY, CDR2 FYNNEI.

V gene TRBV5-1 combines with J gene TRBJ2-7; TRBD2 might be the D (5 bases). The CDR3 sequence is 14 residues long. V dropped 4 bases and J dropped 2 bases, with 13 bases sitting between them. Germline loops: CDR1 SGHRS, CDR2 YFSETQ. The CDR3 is CASSNGIAAYEQYF. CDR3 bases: TGCGCCAGCAGCAACGGGATTGCGGCCTACGAGCAGTACTTC.

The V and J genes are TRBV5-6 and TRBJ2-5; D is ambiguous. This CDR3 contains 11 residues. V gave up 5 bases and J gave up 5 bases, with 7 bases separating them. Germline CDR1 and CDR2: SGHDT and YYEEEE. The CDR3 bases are TGTGCCAGCAGTTACGGGGAGACCCAGTACTTC. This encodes CASSYGETQYF.

The DNA for the CDR3 is TGTGCCTCCAGGGACAGGGGATACGAGCAGTACTTC. Translated: CASRDRGYEQYF. This chain connects TRBV6-5 to TRBJ2-7; 10 bases are a match to TRBD1. This CDR3 has 12 residues. CDR1 and CDR2 from the germline V gene are MNHEY and SVGAGI. V dropped 11 bases and J dropped 4; count of bases not matched to a gene: 5.

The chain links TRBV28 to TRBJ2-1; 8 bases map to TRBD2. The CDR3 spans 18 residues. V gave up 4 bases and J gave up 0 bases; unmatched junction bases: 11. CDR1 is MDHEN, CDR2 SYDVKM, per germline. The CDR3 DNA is TGTGCCAGCAGTTCTCCCCCACTTAGCGGGACCTCCTACAATGAGCAGTTCTTC. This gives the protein CASSSPPLSGTSYNEQFF.

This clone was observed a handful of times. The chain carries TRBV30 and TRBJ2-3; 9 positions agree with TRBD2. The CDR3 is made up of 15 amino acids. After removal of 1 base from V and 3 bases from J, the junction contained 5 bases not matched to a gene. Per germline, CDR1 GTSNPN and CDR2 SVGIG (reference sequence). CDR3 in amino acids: CAWSESGRITDTQYF. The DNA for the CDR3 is TGTGCCTGGAGTGAAAGCGGGAGGATTACAGATACGCAGTATTTT.

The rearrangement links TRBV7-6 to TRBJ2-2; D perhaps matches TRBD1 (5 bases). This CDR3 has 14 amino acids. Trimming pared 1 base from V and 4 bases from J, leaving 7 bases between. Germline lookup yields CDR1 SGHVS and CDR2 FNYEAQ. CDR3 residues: CASSLERGTGELFF. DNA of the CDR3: TGTGCCAGCAGCTTAGAAAGGGGCACCGGGGAGCTGTTTTTT.

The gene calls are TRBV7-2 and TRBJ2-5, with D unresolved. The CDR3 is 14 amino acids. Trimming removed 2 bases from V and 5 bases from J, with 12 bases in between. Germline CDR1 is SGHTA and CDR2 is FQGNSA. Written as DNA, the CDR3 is TGTGCCAGCAGCTTATCCCTAGGTAGGGAGACCCAGTACTTC. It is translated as CASSLSLGRETQYF. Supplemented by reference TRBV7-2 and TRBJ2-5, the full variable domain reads GAGVSQSPSNKVTEKGKDVELRCDPISGHTALYWYRQSLGQGLEFLIYFQGNSAPDKSGLPSDRFSAERTGGSVSTLTIQRTQQEDSAVYLCASSLSLGRETQYFGPGTRLLVL.

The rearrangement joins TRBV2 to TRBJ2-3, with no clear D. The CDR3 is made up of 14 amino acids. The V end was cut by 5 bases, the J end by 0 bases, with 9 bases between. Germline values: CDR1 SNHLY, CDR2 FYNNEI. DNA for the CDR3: TGTGCCAGCAGTTTAGGACCAAGCACAGATACGCAGTATTTT. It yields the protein CASSLGPSTDTQYF.

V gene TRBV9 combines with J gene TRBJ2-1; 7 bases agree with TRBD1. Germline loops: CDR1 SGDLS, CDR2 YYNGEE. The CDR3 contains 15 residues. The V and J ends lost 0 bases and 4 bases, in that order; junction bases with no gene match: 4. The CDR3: CASSVGGTDYNEQFF. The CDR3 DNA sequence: TGTGCCAGCAGCGTAGGTGGGACAGATTACAATGAGCAGTTCTTC.

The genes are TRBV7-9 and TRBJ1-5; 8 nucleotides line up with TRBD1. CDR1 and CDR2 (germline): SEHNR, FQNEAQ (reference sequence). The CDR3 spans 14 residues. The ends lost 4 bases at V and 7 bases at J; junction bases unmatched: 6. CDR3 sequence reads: CASSSTGGGQPQHF. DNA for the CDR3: TGTGCCAGCAGCTCCACAGGGGGTGGACAGCCCCAGCATTTT.